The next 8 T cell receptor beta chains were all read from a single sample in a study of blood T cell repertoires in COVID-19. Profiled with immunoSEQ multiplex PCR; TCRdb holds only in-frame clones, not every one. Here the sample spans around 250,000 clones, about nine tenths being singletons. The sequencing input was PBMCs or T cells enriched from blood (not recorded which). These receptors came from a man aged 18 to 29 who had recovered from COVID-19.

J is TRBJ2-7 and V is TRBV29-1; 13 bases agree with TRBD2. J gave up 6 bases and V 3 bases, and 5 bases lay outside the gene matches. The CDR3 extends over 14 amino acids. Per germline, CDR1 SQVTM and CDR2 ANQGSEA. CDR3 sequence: CSVEFGLAGAEQYF. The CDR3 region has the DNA TGCAGCGTTGAGTTTGGACTAGCGGGGGCCGAGCAGTACTTC.

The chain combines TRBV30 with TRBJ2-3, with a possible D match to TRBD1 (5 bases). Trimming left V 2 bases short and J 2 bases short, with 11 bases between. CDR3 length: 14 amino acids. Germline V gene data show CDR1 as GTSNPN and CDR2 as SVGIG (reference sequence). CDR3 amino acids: CAWSIGAFTDTQYF. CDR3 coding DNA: TGTGCCTGGAGTATAGGGGCCTTCACAGATACGCAGTATTTT. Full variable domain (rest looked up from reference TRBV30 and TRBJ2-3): SQTIHQWPATLVQPVGSPLSLECTVEGTSNPNLYWYRQAAGRGLQLLFYSVGIGQISSEVPQNLSASRPQDRQFILSSKKLLLSDSGFYLCAWSIGAFTDTQYFGPGTRLTVL.

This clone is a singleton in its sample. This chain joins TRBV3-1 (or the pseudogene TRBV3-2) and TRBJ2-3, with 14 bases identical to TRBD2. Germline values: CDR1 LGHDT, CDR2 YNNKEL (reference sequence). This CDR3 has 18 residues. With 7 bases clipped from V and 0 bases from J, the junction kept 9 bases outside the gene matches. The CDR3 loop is CASTLGLAGAPSTDTQYF. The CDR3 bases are TGTGCCAGCACCCTGGGACTAGCGGGAGCCCCTAGCACAGATACGCAGTATTTT.

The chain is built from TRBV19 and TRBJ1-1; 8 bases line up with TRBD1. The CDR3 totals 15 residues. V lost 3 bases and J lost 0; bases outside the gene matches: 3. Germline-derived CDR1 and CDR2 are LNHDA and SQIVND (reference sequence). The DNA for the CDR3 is TGTGCCAGTAGTATCCCGGGACAGGTGAACACTGAAGCTTTCTTT. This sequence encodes CASSIPGQVNTEAFF.

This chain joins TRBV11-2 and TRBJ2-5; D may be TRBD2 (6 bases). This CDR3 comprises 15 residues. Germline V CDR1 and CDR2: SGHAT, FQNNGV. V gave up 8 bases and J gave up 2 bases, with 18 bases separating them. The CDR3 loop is CASSRESYLQETQYF. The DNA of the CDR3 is TGTGCCAGCTCCCGGGAGTCCTACCTTCAAGAGACCCAGTACTTC.

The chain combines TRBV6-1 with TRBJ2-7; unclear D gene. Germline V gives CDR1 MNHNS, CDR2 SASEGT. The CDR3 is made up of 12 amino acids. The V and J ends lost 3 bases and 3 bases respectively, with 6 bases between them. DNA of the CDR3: TGTGCCAGCAGTGAGGGCAGCTACGAGCAGTACTTC. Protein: CASSEGSYEQYF.

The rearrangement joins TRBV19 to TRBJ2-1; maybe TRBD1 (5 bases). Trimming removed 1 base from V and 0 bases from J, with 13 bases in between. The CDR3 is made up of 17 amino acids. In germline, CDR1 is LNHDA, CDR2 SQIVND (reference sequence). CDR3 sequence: CASSIVHRRSSYNEQFF. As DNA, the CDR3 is TGTGCCAGTAGTATAGTTCACAGGCGGAGCTCCTACAATGAGCAGTTCTTC. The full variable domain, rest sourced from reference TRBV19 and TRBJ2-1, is DGGITQSPKYLFRKEGQNVTLSCEQNLNHDAMYWYRQDPGQGLRLIYYSQIVNDFQKGDIAEGYSVSREKKESFPLTVTSAQKNPTAFYLCASSIVHRRSSYNEQFFGPGTRLTVL.

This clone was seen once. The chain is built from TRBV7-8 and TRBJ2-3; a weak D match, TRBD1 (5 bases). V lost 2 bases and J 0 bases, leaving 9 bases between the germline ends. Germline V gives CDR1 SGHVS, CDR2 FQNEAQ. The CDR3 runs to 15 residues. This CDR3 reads CASSLLAGSTDTQYF. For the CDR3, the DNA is TGTGCCAGCAGCTTACTGGCAGGGAGCACAGATACGCAGTATTTT.